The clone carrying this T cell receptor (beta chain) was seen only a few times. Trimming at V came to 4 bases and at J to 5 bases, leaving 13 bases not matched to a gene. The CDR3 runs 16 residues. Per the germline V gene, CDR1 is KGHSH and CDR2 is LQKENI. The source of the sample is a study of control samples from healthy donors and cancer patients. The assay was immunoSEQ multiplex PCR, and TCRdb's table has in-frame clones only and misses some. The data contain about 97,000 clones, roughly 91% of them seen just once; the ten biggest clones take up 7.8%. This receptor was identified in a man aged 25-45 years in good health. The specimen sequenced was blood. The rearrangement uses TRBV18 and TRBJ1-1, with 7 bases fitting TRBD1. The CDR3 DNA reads TGTGCCAGCTCACGATCAGTACAGGGGTCGGGGACTGAAGCTTTCTTT. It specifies CASSRSVQGSGTEAFF.